This TCR beta chain appears in the sequencing data of a study of CD8+CD57+ T cells in acquired aplastic anemia. Study-wide background: Sorted CD4+ and CD8+ cells yielded DNA averaging around 3.2 ug. The study, taken as a whole, reports: Researchers report that twenty-nine CD8+ CDR3 sequences appeared in both patients and controls.

With respect to this clonotype: Its antigen is currently unknown.

Genomic DNA served as template for TCR beta VDJ and CDR3 profiling. One entry per CDR3 protein, called by TCRdb with MiXCR from the reads. The repertoire holds over 150,000 distinct CDR3 sequences, with less than 65% as singletons. Germline V CDR1 and CDR2: SNHLY, FYNNEI. V lost 9 bases to trimming and J lost 6 bases, with 12 bases between them. There are 11 residues in the CDR3. Patients selected for sequencing had displayed CD8+CD57+ cell expansion by flow cytometry. The patients, all of them, had severe acquired aplastic anemia. Blood came from patients not yet given any therapy. Sequences were obtained from sorted CD4+, CD8+, or CD8+CD57+ T cells (not recorded which) from PBMCs. This clonotype originated in a human donor with aplastic anemia. J is TRBJ2-7 and V is TRBV2, with unresolved D. The DNA for the CDR3 is TGTGCCAGTAGCCGGGCAGGCGAGCAGTACTTC. Amino acid sequence: CASSRAGEQYF.